This TCR beta chain was found in a study of cytomegalovirus exposure and HLA in healthy donors. PCR involved 60 Vbeta and 13 Jbeta primers. Using immunoSEQ multiplex PCR, the repertoire was profiled, and TCRdb retains in-frame clones only, with some absent. The repertoire table contains about 140,000 clones. Remarks on this clone: Its antigen is not known.

These donors counted as nominally healthy when sampled, but unrecorded immune exposures were likely. Notes on the study in general: What a later analysis reportedly showed was that an Asian-associated ancestry cluster had fewer N-insertions than the roughly 670-donor mean. It was reported that TCR beta sequences correctly inferred the HLA-A and HLA-B alleles for most subjects. There were three CMV-associated chains whose specificity for CMV antigens was confirmed in vitro.

This CDR3 spans 16 amino acids. CDR1 is MNHNY and CDR2 is SVGAGI in the germline V gene (reference sequence). The trim removed 0 bases at V and 7 bases at J, leaving 6 bases unmatched. This rearrangement joins TRBV6-6 to TRBJ1-6; TRBD1 matches at 7 bases. The material sequenced was PBMCs. The receptor comes from a young woman in good health and CMV-seronegative. CDR3 loop: CASSYSRTGVNSPLHF. The DNA of the CDR3 is TGTGCCAGCAGTTACTCCCGGACAGGAGTAAATTCACCCCTCCACTTT.